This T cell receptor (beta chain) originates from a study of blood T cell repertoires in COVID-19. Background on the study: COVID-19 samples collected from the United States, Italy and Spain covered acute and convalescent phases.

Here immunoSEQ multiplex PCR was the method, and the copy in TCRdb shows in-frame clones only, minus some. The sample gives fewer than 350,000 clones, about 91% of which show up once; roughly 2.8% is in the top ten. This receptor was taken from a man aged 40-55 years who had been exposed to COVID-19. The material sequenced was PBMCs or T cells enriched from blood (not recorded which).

The CDR3, as DNA: TGTGCCACCAGTGATCAGGGGCCCACAACCAGAACTCTAGATGGCTACACCTTC. This codes for CATSDQGPTTRTLDGYTF. This chain uses TRBV24-1 with TRBJ1-2; D might be TRBD1 (6 bases). V was cut by 3 bases and J by 6 bases, with 25 bases left in between. Per the germline V gene, CDR1 is KGHDR and CDR2 is SFDVKD. The CDR3 is 18 residues long.